The T cell receptor (beta chain) described here comes from a study of identical twins. TCRdb processed the 5' RACE reads anew with MiXCR; each CDR3 protein has one entry. The sample has some 1,700,000 distinct CDR3 sequences, about 30% seen once; the top ten hold approximately 0.29%. Study observations and caveats: The abundant beta clonotypes from cord blood had fewer insertions, and memory repertoires had none of this.

The V gene's germline CDR1 is LGHNA and CDR2 YNFKEQ. CDR3 size: 14 residues. About this clonotype itself: Its antigen remains unknown. A read error may explain this, as a much larger clone is one base away.

The receptor was isolated from a newborn girl in good health. Specimen: cord blood. The chain has TRBV4-2 and TRBJ1-2; D call uncertain. Here the CDR3 reads CASSQDQVPYGYNF. CDR3 bases: TGTGCCAGCAGCCAAGATCAGGTTCCCTATGGCTACAACTTC.